This record concerns one T cell receptor beta chain sequence. Its antigen specificity is not known. Per-base qualities were not stored, and no clone one base away is much larger. This sample is part of a study of cytomegalovirus exposure and HLA in healthy donors (dated by TCRdb to the late 2010s). In terms of the full investigation: In an earlier analysis of under 600 of the donors, about 260 Gb of sequence data and about 110 million unique TCR beta sequences from roughly 180 million T cells were reported. In addition to the first cohort of several hundred subjects, a separate validation cohort of under 150 different subjects was used. The T cell repertoires of around 730 subjects were profiled by immunosequencing and related to cytomegalovirus serostatus. The genetic ancestry cluster associated with self-reported Caucasian donors included over 65% of the 398 genotyped donors. An early release covering about 600 HLA-typed donors comprised 300 to 350 gigabases of sequencing data and 85 million to 100 million unique TCR sequences. A later analysis re-examined previously published TCR beta repertoires from roughly 650 donors and added high-resolution HLA genotyping to investigate patterns of TCR occurrence. To predict cytomegalovirus infection status, the study combined high-throughput TCR immunosequencing, statistical association of individual TCRs with disease status, and machine learning. Alongside the repertoire data, information on donor age, sex, ethnicity and CMV serostatus was compiled. An earlier analysis of 450 to 750 of the donors used high-throughput TCR beta sequencing to judge whether each TCR beta V gene segment behaved as functional or pseudogenic. Typing coverage differed by locus: A, B, C, DRB1 and DQB1 were typed in roughly 620-640 donors, DQA1 in around 500, DPA1 in 600 to 610, and DPB1 in approximately 450. Rather than drawing on any new phenotypic data, the later analysis identified candidate immune exposures from TCR beta sequences and the way those sequences occurred across donors. The study aimed to test whether signatures of past pathogen exposure could be identified by cataloging public T cell receptors. All discovery cohort repertoires had been generated on a single sequencing platform. HLA typing covered class I and class II loci at four-digit resolution. About five DR-DQ haplotypes were handled as single units for association and clustering because linkage in the cohort was strong. Genome-wide SNP genotypes for about 65% of the roughly 670 donors were used in a later genetic analysis, which treated that subset as a discovery cohort. Across approximately 400 genotyped donors of the cohort, an average of about 240,000 unique TCR beta nucleotide sequences per donor were sequenced, and 15% to 20% of those sequences were non-productive.

In total, just over 650 healthy bone marrow donors made up the cohort. All cohort members were sampled while nominally healthy, although unrecorded immune exposures were likely present. The donor was CMV seropositive and was included in the group of 250 to 300 seropositive cohort members. A peripheral blood sample was provided by each donor, and peripheral blood mononuclear cells were used for TCR beta sequencing. Genomic DNA extraction from the blood cell samples was performed with the Qiagen DNeasy Blood Extraction Kit. The library relied on the immunoSEQ multiplex PCR assay. A mixture of 60 forward primers for TCR Vbeta segments and 13 reverse primers for TCR Jbeta segments was used in the multiplex PCR. A multiplex PCR assay on genomic DNA amplified the CDR3 region of rearranged TCR beta genes. The Illumina HiSeq System was used to sequence the amplified TCR beta libraries as 87-base-pair reads. Turning to the authors' computational methods: A later analysis tallied approximately 87 million unique TCR beta chains across the 660 or so repertoires, and about 12 million of those chains were shared by two or more donors. Raw reads were error-corrected and collapsed into unique sequences by a nearest-neighbor algorithm in which closely related sequences were merged to remove PCR and sequencing errors. CDR3 sequences were aligned to IMGT reference sequences to assign V, D and J gene segments. Each retained sequence needed at least a six-nucleotide match to both a V gene segment and a J gene segment. A rearrangement was called productive if the CDR3 had no stop codons and remained in frame with V and J, and every other rearrangement was called non-productive. CDR3 was defined according to IMGT convention as the region running from the second conserved V-encoded cysteine to the conserved J-encoded phenylalanine. In an earlier analysis of 587 of the donors, sequences lacking an unambiguous match to a single V gene segment were excluded. An earlier analysis of a few hundred of the donors called V segments functional above 56.7% productive rearrangements and segregating when the between-donor standard deviation exceeded 5%. To diagnose cytomegalovirus status from the catalog of TCR beta chain sequences, a statistical classification framework was built. In a later analysis, V and J genes were assigned by comparing TCR nucleotide sequences against IMGT/GENE-DB human TR gene sequences. In a later analysis, CDR3 sequences and most-parsimonious VDJ recombination scenarios were assigned using the TCRdist pipeline. In a later analysis, every TCR beta chain was defined by the combination of its CDR3 amino acid sequence and its V-gene family, and reads without a unique V-gene family were dropped. To address suspected cross-contamination and a sequencing artifact, a later analysis removed approximately 590 highly shared, low-generation-probability nucleotide sequences. In a later analysis, a clonal expansion index was calculated for each public chain from normalized within-repertoire ranks of inferred template counts. A later analysis computed generation probabilities with a VDJ recombination model fitted to out-of-frame rearrangements, and checked the results against IGoR. A later analysis scored TCR-TCR, TCR-HLA and TCR-CMV co-occurrence with hypergeometric tests, applying a repertoire-size bias correction to TCR pairs. A later analysis estimated false discovery rates by permuting HLA or CMV assignments 20 times. In a later analysis, co-occurring TCRs were grouped using DBSCAN, and TCRdist sequence similarity was added for clustering within HLA-allele-positive subsets. Co-occurrence clustering excluded repertoires with fewer than 30,000 or more than 120,000 public chains, plus five with anomalous nucleotide sharing. Held by TCRdb, this immuneACCESS table contains in-frame sequences only and omits some clones. Under half of the omission traces to an unresolved V gene where checked; the cause of the rest is unknown. The V and J calls and clone size are taken from that table; D and trimming were inferred from the DNA. The sample table lists under 200,000 clones, approximately 67% of them with a count of one. The ten top clones hold around 4% of the sample.

For CDR1 and CDR2, the germline V gene lists SGDLS and YYNGEE. V is clipped by 0 bases and J by 4 bases, and the sequence between their germline boundaries is 13 bases long. Reading from cysteine to phenylalanine, the CDR3 counts 15 amino acids. Only the CDR3 part of the read is kept: 45 bases, read in frame from the first base. The research as a whole found: Linkage disequilibrium might explain the correlated functional status among segregating V segments, but an unknown experimental factor could not be excluded. In both the original and validation cohorts, the classifier was reported to diagnose cytomegalovirus status with high specificity and sensitivity. In a later genetic analysis, a missense DCLRE1C variant was associated with V-gene and J-gene trimming of TCR beta chains, and the association was replicated in an independent cohort. Most TCR sequences were seen in very few donors, while some public TCRs were found in many individuals. In vitro tests confirmed that a few of the cytomegalovirus-associated TCR beta chains recognize cytomegalovirus antigens. A later analysis found that TCR association rates varied across HLA loci, with DRB1 alleles showing the most associated TCRs and HLA-C alleles the fewest. A group of highly shared sequence variants was considered likely to be a technical artifact of the sequencing pipeline. A further reported finding was that TCR beta sequences accurately predicted the HLA-A and HLA-B alleles for most subjects in the first cohort. The study gave a list of about 160 TCR beta chains associated with cytomegalovirus. HLA typing was unavailable for some donors at each locus, so association tests used only the typed subset. Strong co-occurrence of HLA alleles, especially DR and DQ, made assigning TCR associations to individual alleles difficult. In a later genetic analysis, fewer N-insertions in productive TCRs were reported among donors in an Asian-associated ancestry cluster than the 666-donor mean. The 87-base-pair reads could not distinguish some IMGT-functional V segments, including TRBV6-2 and TRBV6-3, so those segments were excluded. Because counts were too low, seventeen rarely observed V segments, including chromosome 9 orphons, were left out of the earlier analysis of about 500 of the donors. This cohort had only TCR beta chains sequenced, and the lack of alpha or paired-chain data limited which features could be detected. A later analysis found that most CMV-associated TCR beta chains appeared HLA-restricted, with HLA associations seemingly driven largely by CMV exposure. A later analysis found that HLA-associated TCR beta chains were more clonally expanded and had lower generation probabilities than equally common non-associated chains. The authors suggested that the approach could potentially be extended to other disease states and immunological phenotypes. In an earlier analysis of under 600 of the donors, most TCR beta V segments were observed in productive rearrangements about 87% or about 30% of the time, broadly matching IMGT annotations. Specific HLA alleles were associated with 16,951 TCR beta sequences at a false discovery rate of 0.05 in a later analysis. Several of the top co-occurrence clusters appeared to be linked to parvovirus B19, influenza, CMV and Epstein-Barr virus, according to a later analysis. Presence/absence analyses assumed roughly uniform sequencing depth across donors, an assumption that may not hold. Immune exposure information for the cohort was limited to CMV serostatus.

The rearrangement joined TRBV9 to TRBJ1-1; the D region possibly corresponds to TRBD1 (5 bases align). The sample comprised PBMCs. This TCR was sampled from a woman under 30 in good health and CMV-seropositive. The sequence in DNA is TGTGCCAGCAGCGTAGTGGCAGGGATGGGCACTGAAGCTTTCTTT. This translates into CASSVVAGMGTEAFF.